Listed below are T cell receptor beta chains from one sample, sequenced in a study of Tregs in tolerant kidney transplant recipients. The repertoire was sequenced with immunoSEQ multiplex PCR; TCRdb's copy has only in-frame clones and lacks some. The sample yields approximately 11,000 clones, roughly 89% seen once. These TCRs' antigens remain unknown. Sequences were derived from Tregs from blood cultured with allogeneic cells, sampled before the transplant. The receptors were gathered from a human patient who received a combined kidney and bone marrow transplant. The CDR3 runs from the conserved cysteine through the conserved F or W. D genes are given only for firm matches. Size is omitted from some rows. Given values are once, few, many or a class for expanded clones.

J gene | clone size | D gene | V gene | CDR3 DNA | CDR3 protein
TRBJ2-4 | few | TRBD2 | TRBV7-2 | TGTGCCAGCAGCTTAGGGCTAGCGGGGTTCCTAGCCAAAAACATTCAGTACTTC | CASSLGLAGFLAKNIQYF
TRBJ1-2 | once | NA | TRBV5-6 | TGTGCCAGCAGCAGAACAGGGTACGGCTACACCTTC | CASSRTGYGYTF
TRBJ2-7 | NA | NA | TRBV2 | TGTGCCAGCCGGTTTTGGGGTTACGAGCAGTACTTC | CASRFWGYEQYF
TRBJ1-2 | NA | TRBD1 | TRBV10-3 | TGTGCCATCAGTGTGGGGACAGATACTGGCTACACCTTC | CAISVGTDTGYTF
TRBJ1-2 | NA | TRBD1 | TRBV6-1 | TGTGCCAGCAGCTTCTTAGGGGGCAATGGCTACACCTTC | CASSFLGGNGYTF
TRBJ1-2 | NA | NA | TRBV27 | TGTGCCAGCCGCCACGGGGCGGGGAGGGATAACTATGGCTACACCTTC | CASRHGAGRDNYGYTF
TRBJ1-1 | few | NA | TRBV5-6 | TGTGCCAGCAGCTCGCGAACTGAAGCTTTCTTT | CASSSRTEAFF
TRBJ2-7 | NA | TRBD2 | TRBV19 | TGTGCCAGTAGCCTACTAGCGGGGGGGCCCTACGAGCAGTACTTC | CASSLLAGGPYEQYF
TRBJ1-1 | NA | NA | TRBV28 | TGTGCCAGCAGTCCCGGACAGAGGTTCGGGTCGAACACTGAAGCTTTCTTT | CASSPGQRFGSNTEAFF
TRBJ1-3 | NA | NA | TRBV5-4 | TGTGCCAGCAGCTTGGACCCCTCGGGACTGGTCTCTGGAAACACCATATATTTT | CASSLDPSGLVSGNTIYF
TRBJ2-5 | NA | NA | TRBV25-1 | TGTGCCAGCAGTTATTTGGGGACACCCAATCAAGAGACCCAGTACTTC | CASSYLGTPNQETQYF
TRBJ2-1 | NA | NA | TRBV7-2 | TGTGCCAGCACCCGAAGAGAGGGCGGGATTGAGCAGTTCTTC | CASTRREGGIEQFF
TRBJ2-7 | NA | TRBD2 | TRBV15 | TGTGCCACCAGCAGAGGGACTAGCGGATCGTACGAGCAGTACTTC | CATSRGTSGSYEQYF
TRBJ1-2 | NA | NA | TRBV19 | TGTGCCGGTACCCGGGGATGCTATGGCTACACCTTC | CAGTRGCYGYTF
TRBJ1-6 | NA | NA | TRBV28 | TGTGCCAGCAGTCCCGGGACATTCAATTCACCCCTCCACTTT | CASSPGTFNSPLHF
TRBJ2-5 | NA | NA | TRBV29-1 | TGCAGCGGCGGGGCTCTCCAAGAGACCCAGTACTTC | CSGGALQETQYF
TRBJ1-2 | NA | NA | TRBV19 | TGTGCCAGTAGGACGGACCGGAACTATGGCTACACCTTC | CASRTDRNYGYTF
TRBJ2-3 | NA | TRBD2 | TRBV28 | TGTGCCAGCAGTTTGGCGGGGGGACCCACAGATACGCAGTATTTT | CASSLAGGPTDTQYF
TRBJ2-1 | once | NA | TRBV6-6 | TGTGCCAGCACTAATGGACTAGGTGGGACAATTGAGCAGTTCTTC | CASTNGLGGTIEQFF
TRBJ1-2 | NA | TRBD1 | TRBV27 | TGTGCCAGCAGTTTGTTACCGGGACAGAGTATCTTC | CASSLLPGQSIF
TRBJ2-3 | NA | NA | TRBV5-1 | TGCGCCAGCAGCTTGGGAGATACGCAGTATTTT | CASSLGDTQYF
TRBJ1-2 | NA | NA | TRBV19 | TGTGCCAGTAGTATGACTATGGACGCGAACTATGGCTACACCTTC | CASSMTMDANYGYTF
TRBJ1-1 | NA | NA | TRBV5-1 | TGCGCCAGCAGTCTGATTGAGGGTGAAGCTTTCTTT | CASSLIEGEAFF
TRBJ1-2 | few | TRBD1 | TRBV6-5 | TGTGCCAGCAGCTTCTTAGGGGGCAATGGCTACACCTTC | CASSFLGGNGYTF
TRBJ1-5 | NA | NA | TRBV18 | TGTGCCAGCTCCCCAGAGTGGTATAGCAATCAGCCCCAGCATTTT | CASSPEWYSNQPQHF
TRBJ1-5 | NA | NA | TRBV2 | TGTGCCAGCAGTCCTCAAGGTTTTCGCCAGCATTTT | CASSPQGFRQHF